The following is a T cell receptor beta chain sequence with its context. As handled by the study authors: Nucleated cell number was recorded as an estimate derived from reference gene primer amplification. Some clones are missing from TCRdb's copy, which holds only in-frame ones; the method was immunoSEQ multiplex PCR. V, J and clone size were drawn from that table, and D and trimming were deduced from the DNA. This sample has fewer than 500,000 clones, with 75% to 90% found just once. The data are from a study of blood T cell repertoires in COVID-19. Whole-study context: Sites across the United States, Italy and Spain contributed samples from acute and convalescent COVID-19.

With V trimmed by 5 bases and J by 4 bases, 11 bases remained unmatched. The CDR3 is 16 amino acids. The germline CDR1 and CDR2 sequences are MDHEN and SYDVKM. Recovered Cohort 3 donors showed two negative PCRs, clearance, or symptom resolution. The specimen sequenced was PBMCs or T cells enriched from blood (not recorded which). The source of this sequence is a man aged 30 to 45 who had recovered from COVID-19. The chain employs TRBV28 and TRBJ2-7; TRBD2 matches at 10 bases. CDR3 coding DNA: TGTGCCAGCAGTACATACTTAGCGGGAGGAATATACGAGCAGTACTTC. Amino acids: CASSTYLAGGIYEQYF.